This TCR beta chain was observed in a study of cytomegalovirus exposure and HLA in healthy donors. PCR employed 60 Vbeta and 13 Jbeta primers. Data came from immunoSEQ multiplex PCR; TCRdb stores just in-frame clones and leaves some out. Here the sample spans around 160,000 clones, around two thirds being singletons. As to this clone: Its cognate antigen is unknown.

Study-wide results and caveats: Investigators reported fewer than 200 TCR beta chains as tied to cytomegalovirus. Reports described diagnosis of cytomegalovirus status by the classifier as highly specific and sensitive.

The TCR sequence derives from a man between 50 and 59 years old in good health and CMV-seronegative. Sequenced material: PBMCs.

The CDR3 sequence: CASSSMRQGFNQPQHF. As DNA, the CDR3 is TGTGCCAGCAGTAGCATGAGACAGGGGTTCAATCAGCCCCAGCATTTT. V usage is TRBV7-2 and J usage is TRBJ1-5; 8 bases map to TRBD1. This CDR3 has 16 amino acids. Losses at the gene ends were 6 bases for V and 3 bases for J; bases not matched to a gene: 10. Germline CDR1 reads SGHTA; CDR2 reads FQGNSA. Complete variable domain (other parts from reference TRBV7-2 and TRBJ1-5): GAGVSQSPSNKVTEKGKDVELRCDPISGHTALYWYRQSLGQGLEFLIYFQGNSAPDKSGLPSDRFSAERTGGSVSTLTIQRTQQEDSAVYLCASSSMRQGFNQPQHFGDGTRLSIL.